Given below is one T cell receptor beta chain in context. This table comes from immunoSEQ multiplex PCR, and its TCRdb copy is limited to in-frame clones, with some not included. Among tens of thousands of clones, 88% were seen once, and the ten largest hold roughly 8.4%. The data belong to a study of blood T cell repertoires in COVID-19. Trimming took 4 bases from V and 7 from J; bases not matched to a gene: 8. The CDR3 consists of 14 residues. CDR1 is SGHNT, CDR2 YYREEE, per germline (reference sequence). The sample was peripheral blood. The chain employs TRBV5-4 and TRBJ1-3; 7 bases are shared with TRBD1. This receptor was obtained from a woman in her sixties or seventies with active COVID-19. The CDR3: CASSAGNRGNTIYF. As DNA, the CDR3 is TGTGCCAGCAGCGCAGGCAACAGGGGCAACACCATATATTTT.